The next 24 T cell receptor beta chains were all read from a single sample in a study of Ad26.COV2.S vaccination and SARS-CoV-2 variants. Indicated treatment: roughly 18 received Ad26.COV2.S at low or high dose, single or two shots; roughly five received placebo; per-sample allocation not given. Day 63 following the first vaccine or placebo injection was when the samples were taken. Sequenced by immunoSEQ multiplex PCR; TCRdb stores in-frame clones only, minus some. The sample shows some 400,000 clones, 75% to 90% of them seen only once. Sequenced material: peripheral blood, taken in a trial of Ad26.COV2.S vaccine versus placebo. The source is a person aged 18 to 59 who received the Ad26.COV2.S COVID-19 vaccine or a placebo.

The rearrangement uses TRBV30 and TRBJ2-1; 16 positions match TRBD2. The CDR3 is made up of 17 amino acids. The trim removed 1 base at V and 6 bases at J, leaving 6 bases unmatched. CDR1 GTSNPN and CDR2 SVGIG come from the germline V gene (reference sequence). The CDR3 DNA is TGTGCCTGGAGTGGGGGGACTAGCGGGAGGGCCTCCAATGAGCAGTTCTTC. Its translation: CAWSGGTSGRASNEQFF.

This clone has only a few counts. In DNA, the CDR3 is TGTGCCAGCAGCTCCAGTGGGGGACTGGGGGGGCGCATCCCTGAAGCTTTCTTT. Translation: CASSSSGGLGGRIPEAFF. This chain uses TRBV11-3 with TRBJ1-1; perhaps TRBD1 as D (6 bases). V lost 4 bases, J lost 6 bases, and 27 bases lay in between. The CDR3 is made up of 18 amino acids. Germline CDR1 reads SGHNT; CDR2 reads YENEEA.

V usage is TRBV19 and J usage is TRBJ2-7; D may be TRBD2 (5 bases). V was trimmed by 3 bases and J by 0 bases, leaving 15 bases between them. Germline assignment: CDR1 LNHDA and CDR2 SQIVND (reference sequence). The CDR3 loop spans 16 amino acids. CDR3 coding DNA: TGTGCCAGTAGTATTGGTGCTTTCGGGAACTCCTACGAGCAGTACTTC. It translates to CASSIGAFGNSYEQYF.

The chain combines TRBV5-1 with TRBJ2-7; tentatively, D is TRBD2 (6 bases). Trimming took 1 base from V and 6 from J, leaving 8 bases between them. The CDR3 length is 12 residues. CDR1 and CDR2 from the germline V gene are SGHRS and YFSETQ. The CDR3 DNA is TGCGCCAGCAGCTTGACCGGGAGCGAGCAGTACTTC. Protein product: CASSLTGSEQYF.

Regarding this clone: Other nucleotide sequences in the sample specify the same CDR3. The rearrangement uses TRBV12-3 or TRBV12-4 and TRBJ1-1; TRBD1 might be the D (5 bases). V lost 5 bases and J 1 base, leaving 8 bases between the germline ends. CDR3 length equals 13 residues. The CDR3 DNA reads as TGTGCCAGCAGTCTGGGGGGGAACACTGAAGCTTTCTTT. Encoded protein: CASSLGGNTEAFF.

The genes are TRBV27 and TRBJ2-7, with D maybe TRBD1 (6 bases). Between the trimmed V and J ends, which lost 5 bases and 1 base, there was a span of 12 bases. The V gene's germline CDR1 is MNHEY and CDR2 SMNVEV (reference sequence). CDR3 length: 14 amino acids. CDR3 bases: TGTGCCAGCAGTCCTCTGGACAGTTCCTACGAGCAGTACTTC. This translates into CASSPLDSSYEQYF.

This chain connects TRBV5-1 to TRBJ2-7, with TRBD1 matching over 12 bases. Per germline, CDR1 SGHRS and CDR2 YFSETQ. The CDR3 has 17 amino acids. The V and J ends lost 2 bases and 9 bases, in that order; junction bases with no gene match: 15. CDR3 DNA sequence: TGCGCCAGCAGCTTAGCACTACCCGGGACAGGGGGCACTGGGCAGTACTTC. Translating it yields CASSLALPGTGGTGQYF.

This clone was recorded once. The gene calls are TRBV5-4 and TRBJ2-7; TRBD2 matches at 9 bases. Per the germline V gene, CDR1 is SGHNT and CDR2 is YYREEE (reference sequence). The V gene end was trimmed by 3 bases and the J gene end by 2 bases; junction bases not matched to a gene: 6. The length of the CDR3 is 15 residues. CDR3 coding DNA: TGTGCCAGCAGCTCCTCCGGGACTAGCCCCTACGAGCAGTACTTC. This translates into CASSSSGTSPYEQYF.

This chain uses TRBV5-1 with TRBJ2-5; D assignment may be TRBD1 or TRBD2 (5 bases each). The CDR3 spans 16 residues. In germline, CDR1 is SGHRS, CDR2 YFSETQ. Trimming took off 0 bases at V and 5 bases at J, with 17 bases between the two ends. The CDR3 DNA sequence: TGCGCCAGCAGCTTGGATGGGACGGACCCGGGGGAGACCCAGTACTTC. Translated, it gives CASSLDGTDPGETQYF.

The chain employs TRBV5-1 and TRBJ2-2, with D possibly being TRBD1 or TRBD2 (5 bases each). Germline V CDR1 and CDR2: SGHRS, YFSETQ. Trimming shortened V by 0 bases and J by 6 bases, and 9 bases separated the two germline ends. The CDR3 contains 14 residues. The CDR3 is CASSLGGKPGELFF. The CDR3 DNA follows: TGCGCCAGCAGCTTGGGGGGGAAGCCCGGGGAGCTGTTTTTT.

Comments on this clone: The sample holds other DNA sequences that translate to the same CDR3. The chain has TRBV19 and TRBJ1-5; D not certain. Trimming shortened V by 3 bases and J by 2 bases, and 5 bases separated the two germline ends. The CDR3 sequence is 13 residues long. Germline V gene sequence: CDR1 LNHDA, CDR2 SQIVND (reference sequence). In DNA, the CDR3 is TGTGCCAGTAGTATTACAGGCAATCAGCCCCAGCATTTT. This encodes CASSITGNQPQHF.

This clone appeared a few times. The chain links TRBV7-9 to TRBJ1-3, with a tentative D call TRBD1 (6 bases). Trimming took 5 bases from V and 2 from J, leaving 16 bases between them. The CDR3 totals 16 residues. The V gene's germline CDR1 is SEHNR and CDR2 FQNEAQ (reference sequence). DNA for the CDR3: TGTGCCAGCAGCCCAGCCGGGGGGGCAGCTGGAAACACCATATATTTT. The encoded protein is CASSPAGGAAGNTIYF.

The chain links TRBV30 to TRBJ2-3, with D perhaps matching TRBD2 (5 bases). With 2 bases removed from V and 2 bases from J, the gap between germline ends came to 14 bases. This CDR3 spans 15 amino acids. The germline CDR1 and CDR2 sequences are GTSNPN and SVGIG (reference sequence). CDR3 sequence: CAWSLRGLSTDTQYF. The CDR3 DNA is TGTGCCTGGAGTCTCCGAGGGTTGTCCACAGATACGCAGTATTTT.

This chain connects TRBV11-3 to TRBJ1-1, with TRBD1 matching 7 bases. Germline CDR1 and CDR2: SGHNT and YENEEA. CDR3 length: 16 amino acids. V gave up 1 base and J gave up 1 base; unmatched junction bases: 6. The CDR3 loop is CASSLGAGTANTEAFF. The CDR3, as DNA: TGTGCCAGCAGCTTAGGGGCCGGGACAGCGAACACTGAAGCTTTCTTT.

The sample holds one count of this clone. The chain recombines TRBV12-3 or TRBV12-4 with TRBJ2-3; D ambiguous. The CDR3 sequence is 13 residues long. The ends were cut back, 3 bases at V and 2 bases at J, with 6 bases in the middle. As DNA, the CDR3 is TGTGCCAGCAGTTTTGAACCCACAGATACGCAGTATTTT. This sequence encodes CASSFEPTDTQYF.

This chain uses TRBV19 with TRBJ2-7; D is undetermined. The ends were cut back, 4 bases at V and 3 bases at J, with 4 bases in the middle. The CDR3 runs 11 residues. Germline-derived CDR1 and CDR2 are LNHDA and SQIVND (reference sequence). The DNA for the CDR3 is TGTGCCAGTAGTAACCACTACGAGCAGTACTTC. Translated: CASSNHYEQYF.

J is TRBJ1-5 and V is TRBV5-3, with 10 bases that match TRBD1. TRBV5-3 is an ORF; its function is uncertain. Losses at the gene ends were 1 base for V and 0 bases for J; bases not matched to a gene: 7. This CDR3 is 18 amino acids long. Here the CDR3 DNA reads TGTGCCAGAAGCTTGTCCGCGGGGACAGGGGCTAGCAATCAGCCCCAGCATTTT. Translating gives CARSLSAGTGASNQPQHF.

V usage is TRBV6-6 and J usage is TRBJ2-7, with 11 bases matching TRBD2. Germline V CDR1 and CDR2: MNHNY, SVGAGI (reference sequence). The CDR3 extends over 13 amino acids. With 10 bases clipped from V and 2 bases from J, the junction kept 4 bases outside the gene matches. CDR3 amino acids: CATKTSGTYEQYF. The DNA for the CDR3 is TGTGCCACCAAGACTAGCGGGACCTACGAGCAGTACTTC.

The rearrangement links TRBV7-9 to TRBJ1-1; D might be TRBD1 (6 bases). Germline CDR1 SEHNR, CDR2 FQNEAQ (reference sequence). V was shortened by 2 bases and J by 0 bases, with 19 bases between the two germline ends. CDR3 length: 18 residues. CDR3 nucleotides: TGTGCCAGCAGCTTACCACTTAGGGCAGGGGTTTTGAACACTGAAGCTTTCTTT. Protein sequence: CASSLPLRAGVLNTEAFF.

The V and J genes are TRBV5-1 and TRBJ1-4; D is unclear. The CDR3 has 15 amino acids. CDR1 and CDR2 from the germline V gene are SGHRS and YFSETQ. The germline V and J ends were trimmed by 4 bases and 5 bases, with 15 bases remaining between them. CDR3 in DNA: TGCGCCAGCAGCGATCCTACTGGCCCAAATGAAAAACTGTTTTTT. Amino acids: CASSDPTGPNEKLFF.

This clone was detected only once. The V call is TRBV3-1 (or the pseudogene TRBV3-2), the J call TRBJ2-4; TRBD2 matches 10 bases. Trimming at V came to 0 bases and at J to 0 bases, leaving 8 bases not matched to a gene. This CDR3 comprises 19 residues. Germline V gene data show CDR1 as LGHDT and CDR2 as YNNKEL (reference sequence). The CDR3 loop is CASSQDLAGVGLAKNIQYF. The CDR3 nucleotides read TGTGCCAGCAGCCAAGATCTAGCGGGAGTTGGGCTAGCCAAAAACATTCAGTACTTC.

This clone has only one observation. V and J are TRBV6-6 and TRBJ2-5; D perhaps matches TRBD2 (5 bases). Per the germline V gene, CDR1 is MNHNY and CDR2 is SVGAGI (reference sequence). The ends were cut back, 6 bases at V and 5 bases at J, with 13 bases in the middle. The CDR3 sequence is 13 residues long. CDR3 coding DNA: TGTGCCAGCAGCCGAACTAGGAGGGAGACCCAGTACTTC. Its translation: CASSRTRRETQYF.

The chain joins TRBV10-3 to TRBJ2-1, with 8 positions matching TRBD1. Germline V gene sequence: CDR1 ENHRY, CDR2 SYGVKD. This CDR3 comprises 16 residues. V shed 8 bases and J 15 bases; nucleotides not matched to a gene: 24. CDR3 DNA: TGTGCCATCGGAAGGACAGGGCCCGGAGGGTATGGTAGAAGGTTCTTC. This sequence encodes CAIGRTGPGGYGRRFF.

The chain recombines TRBV12-3 or TRBV12-4 with TRBJ2-2, with a weak D call TRBD1 (6 bases). Deletions cut 5 bases from V and 7 bases from J, with 8 bases between. The CDR3 has 12 amino acids. The chain's CDR3 is CASSGDNGELFF. CDR3 DNA: TGTGCCAGCAGTGGGGACAACGGGGAGCTGTTTTTT.